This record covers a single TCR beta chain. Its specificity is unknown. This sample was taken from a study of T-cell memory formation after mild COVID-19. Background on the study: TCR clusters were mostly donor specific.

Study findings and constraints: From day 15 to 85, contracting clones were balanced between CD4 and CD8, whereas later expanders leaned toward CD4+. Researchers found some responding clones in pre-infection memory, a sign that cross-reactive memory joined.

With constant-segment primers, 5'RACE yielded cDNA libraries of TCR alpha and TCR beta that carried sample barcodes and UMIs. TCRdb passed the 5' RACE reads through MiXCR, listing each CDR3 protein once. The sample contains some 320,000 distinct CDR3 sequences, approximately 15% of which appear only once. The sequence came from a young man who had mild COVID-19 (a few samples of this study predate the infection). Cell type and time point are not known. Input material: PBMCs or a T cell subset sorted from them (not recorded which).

The CDR3 protein is CAWKRGGLISYNEQFF. The CDR3, as DNA: TGTGCCTGGAAACGGGGGGGCCTAATTTCCTACAATGAGCAGTTCTTC. V gene TRBV30 combines with J gene TRBJ2-1, with TRBD2 matching over 8 bases. The V gene's germline CDR1 is GTSNPN and CDR2 SVGIG (reference sequence). Trimming cost V 4 bases and J 1 base; bases outside gene matches: 9. The CDR3 loop spans 16 amino acids.